The rows below give T cell receptor beta chains drawn from one sample of a study of blood T cell repertoires in COVID-19. Libraries were prepared by immunoSEQ multiplex PCR; TCRdb keeps only in-frame clonotypes and omits some of them. Among roughly 250,000 clones listed, approximately 85% were seen once. Sample: peripheral blood. These receptors were obtained from a human donor with COVID-19, enrolled during active disease. The donor label of this sample is uncertain. The CDR3 runs from the conserved cysteine through the conserved F or W. D genes are given only for firm matches.

TRBJ2-1,TRBD1,TRBV5-1,16,TGCGCCAGCAGCTTACAGGGGGCCGGCTCCTACAATGAGCAGTTCTTC,CASSLQGAGSYNEQFF
TRBJ2-5,TRBD2,TRBV5-1,15,TGCGCCACCAGGGAGGGGGGACTAGGACAAGAGACCCAGTACTTC,CATREGGLGQETQYF
TRBJ2-3,.,TRBV7-2,16,TGTGCCAGCAGCTTGGGGGCTAGGGCTAGCACAGATACGCAGTATTTT,CASSLGARASTDTQYF
TRBJ1-1,TRBD1,TRBV12-3/TRBV12-4,12,TGTGCCAGCCGAACAGGGGACACTGAAGCTTTCTTT,CASRTGDTEAFF
TRBJ2-5,.,TRBV19,18,TGTGCCAGTACCGACACCTACCCCGCCAGATTTTACCAAGAGACCCAGTACTTC,CASTDTYPARFYQETQYF
TRBJ2-1,.,TRBV13,16,TGTGCCAGCAGCCCACGTCGGAGGGGATCCTACAATGAGCAGTTCTTC,CASSPRRRGSYNEQFF
TRBJ1-1,.,TRBV4-1,14,TGCGCCAGCAGCCAAGCGATTTTTCGGGGAGAAGCTTTCTTT,CASSQAIFRGEAFF
TRBJ1-5,.,TRBV7-2,14,TGTGCCAGCAGCCCAGGGTTGGGAGGCCAGCCCCAGCATTTT,CASSPGLGGQPQHF
TRBJ1-2,TRBD1,TRBV6-5,15,TGTGCCAGCAGTCGTACCGGGACAGGGGGCTTTGGCTACACCTTC,CASSRTGTGGFGYTF
TRBJ1-3,.,TRBV11-2,15,TGTGCCAGCAGCGCCAGGGCTAGCTCTGGAAACACCATATATTTT,CASSARASSGNTIYF
TRBJ2-3,TRBD2,TRBV7-2,16,TGTGCCAGCAGCTCTCGACTAGCGGGAGGAGGAGATACGCAGTATTTT,CASSSRLAGGGDTQYF
TRBJ1-3,.,TRBV28,17,TGTGCCAGCAGCAAGGGGGGGAGGACCTTCTCTGGAAACACCATATATTTT,CASSKGGRTFSGNTIYF
TRBJ2-1,.,TRBV11-1,15,TGTGCCAGCAGCTTCCACCTTGGGGGCTCGGATGAGCAGTTCTTC,CASSFHLGGSDEQFF
TRBJ2-7,TRBD1,TRBV2,12,TGTGCCAGCAAACCGGACAGGTACGAGCAGTACTTC,CASKPDRYEQYF
TRBJ2-7,.,TRBV9,14,TGTGCCAGCAGCGTAGGCGTCAACGACTACGAGCAGTACTTC,CASSVGVNDYEQYF
TRBJ1-4,.,TRBV28,14,TGTGCCAGCAGTTTAGTAGATAGGGGCGAAAAACTGTTTTTT,CASSLVDRGEKLFF
TRBJ1-2,.,TRBV10-2,14,TGCGCCAGCAGTGAGTGGGCACCTAACTATGGCTACACCTTC,CASSEWAPNYGYTF
TRBJ2-7,.,TRBV5-1,14,TGCGCCAGCAGCTTCCAGGCGCACTCCTACGAGCAGTACTTC,CASSFQAHSYEQYF
TRBJ2-1,TRBD2,TRBV6-4,14,TGTGCCAGCAGTGAAACTAGCGGGAGCACTGAGCAGTTCTTC,CASSETSGSTEQFF
TRBJ1-4,.,TRBV19,11,TGTGCCAGTAGTGAAACAGTGAAACTGTTTTTT,CASSETVKLFF
TRBJ1-1,.,TRBV28,13,TGTGCCAGCAGTTTAGTGAGCAACACTGAAGCTTTCTTT,CASSLVSNTEAFF
TRBJ1-1,TRBD1,TRBV28,15,TGTGCCAGCAGCCTCCCCCCGGGACAGGGGAAGAAAGCTTTCTTT,CASSLPPGQGKKAFF
TRBJ2-1,TRBD2,TRBV2,11,TGTGCCAGCAGATTTGGGACTAGCAAGTTCTTC,CASRFGTSKFF
TRBJ2-7,TRBD2,TRBV28,16,TGTGCCAGCAGTTTAGGGGGGGGACTAAGAACAGGCGAGCAGTACTTC,CASSLGGGLRTGEQYF
TRBJ1-1,.,TRBV6-6,13,TGTGCCAGTCATCGGGGTAGAGACACTGAAGCTTTCTTT,CASHRGRDTEAFF